A single sample is the source of the 22 T cell receptor beta chains below, sequenced in a study of T-cell reconstitution after alpha-beta-depleted transplantation in children. Study-wide results and caveats: Several hundred graft clones that had expanded were reportedly the source of alpha-beta T cells about two months after transplant.

A library of TCRbeta sequences, prepared with unique molecular identifiers, was generated. MiXCR, applied by TCRdb to the PCR reads, yields one record per CDR3 protein. The sample comprises roughly 30,000 distinct CDR3 sequences, around 7% of which are singletons, and 27% rests with the top ten. Their recognized antigens are unknown. The starting material was peripheral blood, obtained 60 days after TCRalphabeta/CD19-depleted stem cell transplant. Receptor source: a child under two years old who had a stem cell transplant for acute myeloid leukemia, so the T cells may come from the graft donor.

This clonotype was counted many times. V and J are TRBV12-3 or TRBV12-4 and TRBJ2-1; 10 nucleotides agree with TRBD2. This CDR3 is built from 14 residues. V dropped 6 bases and J dropped 4; count of bases not matched to a gene: 3. The CDR3 sequence: CASSLAGAYNEQFF. In DNA, the CDR3 is TGTGCCAGCAGCCTAGCGGGAGCTTACAATGAGCAGTTCTTC.

This clonotype was counted ten times or more. Written as DNA, the CDR3 is TGTGCTAGTGGTTTTGGCGTGCTATACGAGCAGTACTTC. This encodes CASGFGVLYEQYF. This chain links TRBV12-5 with TRBJ2-7; D is undetermined. The length of the CDR3 is 13 residues. Between the trimmed V and J ends, which lost 3 bases and 4 bases, there was a span of 10 bases. CDR1 is LGHNT, CDR2 FRNRAP, per germline. The whole variable domain, filled in from reference TRBV12-5 and TRBJ2-7, reads DARVTQTPRHKVTEMGQEVTMRCQPILGHNTVFWYRQTMMQGLELLAYFRNRAPLDDSGMPKDRFSAEMPDATLATLKIQPSEPRDSAVYFCASGFGVLYEQYFGPGTRLTVT.

This clonotype was observed many times. As DNA, the CDR3 is TGTGCCATCAGATGGACAGTTGGGGACACTGAAGCTTTCTTT. Protein product: CAIRWTVGDTEAFF. The V and J genes are TRBV10-3 and TRBJ1-1; possible D gene TRBD1, 6 bases. Germline CDR1 reads ENHRY; CDR2 reads SYGVKD. The CDR3 has 14 residues. The V end lost 6 bases, the J end lost 3 bases, and 14 bases lay between the germline ends.

This clonotype was detected many times. This chain connects TRBV12-3 or TRBV12-4 to TRBJ2-3; 8 positions agree with TRBD1. V lost 6 bases to trimming and J lost 0 bases; unmatched junction nucleotides: 8. The CDR3 length is 16 residues. The CDR3 loop reads CASSPQGAISTDTQYF. DNA of the CDR3: TGTGCCAGCAGCCCCCAGGGGGCGATTAGCACAGATACGCAGTATTTT.

This clonotype was found many times. This sequence joins TRBV5-6 and TRBJ2-2; the D gene is possibly TRBD1 (6 bases). CDR1 is SGHDT and CDR2 is YYEEEE in the germline V gene. V was pared by 5 bases and J by 0 bases, with 23 bases between. The CDR3 runs to 19 residues. Written as DNA, the CDR3 is TGTGCCAGCAGTCGCGAGGGTGCTAGTGGGGGCGCGAACACCGGGGAGCTGTTTTTT. This sequence encodes CASSREGASGGANTGELFF.

This clonotype was detected ten times or more. V usage is TRBV7-9 and J usage is TRBJ2-4; D is uncertain. The CDR3 length is 11 residues. Trimming shortened V by 5 bases and J by 13 bases, and 12 bases separated the two germline ends. Germline assignment: CDR1 SEHNR and CDR2 FQNEAQ (reference sequence). CDR3 nucleotide sequence: TGTGCCAGCAGCCCGAGTAGGGTCCAGTACTTC. This codes for CASSPSRVQYF.

Ten or more counts support this clonotype. The chain links TRBV29-1 to TRBJ2-3; D gene unclear. The CDR3 spans 10 residues. The germline V gene has CDR1 SQVTM and CDR2 ANQGSEA. Trimming removed 3 bases at V and 4 bases at J, with 2 bases between. CDR3 residues: CSVDSDTQYF. CDR3 nucleotides: TGCAGCGTTGACTCAGATACGCAGTATTTT.

The V gene is TRBV19, the J gene TRBJ2-3; 7 nucleotides agree with TRBD2. This CDR3 spans 15 amino acids. Germline-derived CDR1 and CDR2 are LNHDA and SQIVND (reference sequence). Losses at the gene ends were 7 bases for V and 1 base for J; bases not matched to a gene: 8. The CDR3 DNA follows: TGTGCCAGTAAGTCAGGAACTAGCGGCACAGATACGCAGTATTTT. Translated, it gives CASKSGTSGTDTQYF.

This clonotype was counted many times. The chain links TRBV6-5 to TRBJ1-2; TRBD1 might be the D (5 bases). The CDR3 is 15 residues long. Germline V gene data show CDR1 as MNHEY and CDR2 as SVGAGI. V shed 1 base and J shed 2 bases, with 11 bases lying between them. CDR3 loop: CASSYFRQSNYGYTF. The CDR3 nucleotides are TGTGCCAGCAGTTACTTCCGACAGTCAAACTATGGCTACACCTTC.

V is TRBV7-9 and J is TRBJ2-3; no definite D call. Germline CDR1 and CDR2: SEHNR and FQNEAQ (reference sequence). This CDR3 region has 15 residues. The ends were cut back, 5 bases at V and 9 bases at J, with 21 bases in the middle. The CDR3 region has the DNA TGTGCCAGCAGCCCCTCTCTTTCTAGTTCCCGGACGCAGTATTTT. Its translation: CASSPSLSSSRTQYF. Filled out from reference TRBV7-9 and TRBJ2-3, the complete variable domain reads DTGVSQNPRHKITKRGQNVTFRCDPISEHNRLYWYRQTLGQGPEFLTYFQNEAQLEKSRLLSDRFSAERPKGSFSTLEIQRTEQGDSAMYLCASSPSLSSSRTQYFGPGTRLTVL.

There are many counts of this clonotype. The chain carries TRBV7-3 and TRBJ2-3; TRBD1 aligns across 7 bases. With 4 bases clipped from V and 2 bases from J, the junction kept 3 bases outside the gene matches. Looked up from germline, CDR1 is SGHTA and CDR2 is FQGTGA. CDR3 length: 14 residues. The CDR3 protein is CASSWTGATDTQYF. In DNA form, the CDR3 reads TGTGCCAGCAGCTGGACAGGCGCCACAGATACGCAGTATTTT.

This clonotype was seen ten or more times. The rearrangement uses TRBV20-1 and TRBJ2-1, with TRBD2 matching over 9 bases. CDR1 and CDR2 from the germline V gene are DFQATT and SNEGSKA (reference sequence). V trimming: 1 base; J trimming: 4 bases; junction bases outside the gene matches: 2. The length of the CDR3 is 14 residues. In DNA form, the CDR3 reads TGCAGTGCTAGAGGTAGCGGGGGTTACAATGAGCAGTTCTTC. Translation gives CSARGSGGYNEQFF.

This clonotype has at least ten counts. The chain links TRBV7-9 to TRBJ1-1, with 10 bases identical to TRBD1. The junction had 4 bases not matched to a gene; V was cut back by 11 bases and J by 7 bases. This CDR3 is built from 11 residues. Per germline, CDR1 SEHNR and CDR2 FQNEAQ (reference sequence). The CDR3 DNA reads as TGTGCCGGGGACAGGGGAGTTGAAGCTTTCTTT. Amino acids: CAGDRGVEAFF.

This clonotype appeared many times. The CDR3 DNA follows: TGTGCCAGCAGCCAAGAGGATCTGGGGGATACGCAGTATTTT. It specifies CASSQEDLGDTQYF. The V and J genes are TRBV4-2 and TRBJ2-3, with D unresolved. Germline V gives CDR1 LGHNA, CDR2 YNFKEQ. The CDR3 loop spans 14 amino acids. The V and J ends lost 0 bases and 6 bases respectively, with 10 bases between them.

This clonotype was recorded at least ten times. The chain links TRBV11-2 to TRBJ2-1; D possibly corresponds to TRBD2 (6 bases). The CDR3 is 14 amino acids. Germline assignment: CDR1 SGHAT and CDR2 FQNNGV. The ends were cut back, 6 bases at V and 3 bases at J, with 12 bases in the middle. The DNA of the CDR3 is TGTGCCAGCAGACTCATGGGGGGCTACAATGAGCAGTTCTTC. Its protein is CASRLMGGYNEQFF.

This clonotype has ten or more counts. The chain links TRBV27 to TRBJ2-1; 13 bases match TRBD2. The ends lost 5 bases at V and 7 bases at J; junction bases unmatched: 5. The CDR3 has 15 amino acids. Germline V gene sequence: CDR1 MNHEY, CDR2 SMNVEV (reference sequence). The chain's CDR3 is CASSAGLAGANEQFF. The CDR3 region has the DNA TGTGCCAGCAGTGCCGGACTAGCGGGAGCTAATGAGCAGTTCTTC.

This clonotype was found many times. The V and J genes are TRBV29-1 and TRBJ1-1, with D possibly matching TRBD1 (5 bases). V was clipped by 4 bases and J by 4 bases, with 7 bases between them. Germline V gives CDR1 SQVTM, CDR2 ANQGSEA. The CDR3 has 11 residues. The CDR3 nucleotides read TGCAGCGTTGGGGGGGGCACTGAAGCTTTCTTT. It encodes CSVGGGTEAFF.

There are many counts of this clonotype. The gene calls are TRBV12-3 or TRBV12-4 and TRBJ2-3; TRBD2 might be the D (6 bases). The CDR3 sequence is 15 residues long. The germline V and J ends were trimmed by 5 bases and 0 bases, with 12 bases remaining between them. In nucleotides, the CDR3 is TGTGCCAGCAGTCCTCTAGCGCCGAGCACAGATACGCAGTATTTT. Residues: CASSPLAPSTDTQYF.

This clonotype has a handful of counts. An end of the junction does not agree with germline; a read error may underlie this. This sequence joins TRBV12-5 and TRBJ2-1; D unclear. Per the germline V gene, CDR1 is LGHNT and CDR2 is FRNRAP. The length of the CDR3 is 12 residues. The CDR3 DNA is TGTGTTAGTGGTTCTAGATTCAATGAGCAGTTCTTC. Protein product: CVSGSRFNEQFF.

In this sample, this clonotype turned up many times. J is TRBJ2-7 and V is TRBV4-3, with 13 bases fitting TRBD2. This CDR3 is built from 15 residues. V lost 1 base to trimming and J lost 3 bases; unmatched junction nucleotides: 0. CDR1 and CDR2 (germline): LGHNA, YSLEER. The CDR3 reads CASSQGLAGGYEQYF. CDR3 in DNA: TGCGCCAGCAGCCAAGGACTAGCGGGAGGCTACGAGCAGTACTTC.

This clonotype was recorded at least ten times. The chain joins TRBV18 to TRBJ2-4, with D uncertain. Trimming took 8 bases from V and 4 from J, leaving 15 bases between them. This CDR3 has 14 amino acids. Germline V gene data show CDR1 as KGHSH and CDR2 as LQKENI. The CDR3 protein is CASTPLNGKNIQYF. CDR3 DNA sequence: TGTGCCAGCACTCCTCTTAACGGAAAAAACATTCAGTACTTC.

This clonotype appeared many times. The chain uses TRBV24-1 and TRBJ2-7; D is ambiguous. Deletions cut 5 bases from V and 5 bases from J, with 9 bases between. The CDR3 is 12 residues long. CDR1 and CDR2 (germline): KGHDR, SFDVKD. The CDR3 DNA reads TGTGCCACCAGTGTTGGAAGGGACGAGCAGTACTTC. Amino acids: CATSVGRDEQYF.